These 26 T cell receptor beta chains were sequenced from one sample in a study of beta chain features in type 1 diabetes. Expressed TCRB transcripts got sequenced, as all isolated RNA was reverse transcribed. Assay: immunoSEQ multiplex PCR; the TCRdb copy retains only in-frame clones and omits some. This table holds 150,000 to 180,000 clones, around 8.5% found once. The sample was central memory CD4+ T cells from blood. Source of these receptors: a man between 18 and 29 years old in good health.

CDR3 nucleotide sequence: TGTGCCAGCAGTCGCCCTGGGGGGGTTACCGTCGAGCAGTACTTC. This codes for CASSRPGGVTVEQYF. The rearrangement uses TRBV28 and TRBJ2-7; 7 bases agree with TRBD2. The J segment lost 6 bases and the V segment lost 5 bases, leaving 13 bases of the junction unmatched. Germline V gene lookup returns CDR1 MDHEN and CDR2 SYDVKM. This CDR3 comprises 15 residues.

The rearrangement joins TRBV6-5 to TRBJ2-7, with TRBD1 matching 9 bases. V shed 10 bases, J shed 5 bases, and the junction held 9 bases outside the gene matches. The CDR3 totals 13 residues. Germline V gives CDR1 MNHEY, CDR2 SVGAGI. This chain's CDR3 is CATLRDRVHEQYF. CDR3 DNA sequence: TGTGCCACCCTCCGGGACAGGGTCCACGAGCAGTACTTC.

V and J are TRBV28 and TRBJ2-7; 9 bases agree with TRBD2. The CDR3 covers 14 residues. V trimming: 6 bases; J trimming: 3 bases; junction bases outside the gene matches: 6. The germline V gene encodes CDR1 MDHEN and CDR2 SYDVKM. Here the CDR3 reads CASRPSGDHYEQYF. The CDR3 DNA is TGTGCCAGCAGACCTAGCGGGGACCACTACGAGCAGTACTTC.

V is TRBV11-3 and J is TRBJ2-3; 7 bases are shared with TRBD2. The CDR3 sequence is 14 residues long. Looked up from germline, CDR1 is SGHNT and CDR2 is YENEEA. J lost 5 bases, V lost 0 bases, and 2 bases had no gene match. The CDR3 reads CASSLEVAGDTQYF. In nucleotides, the CDR3 is TGTGCCAGCAGCTTAGAGGTAGCGGGAGATACGCAGTATTTT.

In this sample, this clone turned up a few times. The CDR3 nucleotides are TGTGCCTGGAGTAAGGGACAGCTTAGGGCAGAAGCCCAGTACTTC. The encoded protein is CAWSKGQLRAEAQYF. V usage is TRBV30 and J usage is TRBJ2-5; 7 bases align to TRBD1. CDR1 is GTSNPN, CDR2 SVGIG, per germline (reference sequence). J lost 9 bases, V lost 2 bases, and 15 bases had no gene match. This CDR3 spans 15 amino acids.

This chain connects TRBV5-1 to TRBJ2-5; the match to TRBD1 covers 8 bases. The CDR3 is 13 amino acids. Germline V gives CDR1 SGHRS, CDR2 YFSETQ. Unmatched junction bases numbered 2, after V lost 4 bases and J lost 3 bases. The CDR3 protein is CASSPTGEETQYF. For the CDR3, the DNA is TGCGCCAGCAGCCCGACAGGGGAAGAGACCCAGTACTTC.

The chain carries TRBV5-4 and TRBJ2-1; the match to TRBD2 covers 9 bases. The CDR3 runs 15 residues. Germline V CDR1 and CDR2: SGHNT, YYREEE (reference sequence). V trimming: 3 bases; J trimming: 1 base; junction bases outside the gene matches: 2. In nucleotides, the CDR3 is TGTGCCAGCAGCTCGAGCGGGGGGTCCTACAATGAGCAGTTCTTC. This translates into CASSSSGGSYNEQFF.

This clone came up many times. V is TRBV30 and J is TRBJ1-2; a possible D gene is TRBD1 (6 bases). This CDR3 comprises 13 residues. Germline assignment: CDR1 GTSNPN and CDR2 SVGIG (reference sequence). V dropped 4 bases and J dropped 4 bases, with 13 bases sitting between them. The CDR3 reads CAWNPGALYGYTF. The DNA of the CDR3 is TGTGCCTGGAATCCAGGGGCCCTCTATGGCTACACCTTC.

This clone was detected many times. The J gene is TRBJ1-5, the V gene TRBV28; the match to TRBD1 covers 9 bases. The CDR3 loop spans 17 amino acids. Per the germline V gene, CDR1 is MDHEN and CDR2 is SYDVKM. Trimming at V came to 5 bases and at J to 0 bases, leaving 8 bases not matched to a gene. The CDR3 is CASSPGTGRYSNQPQHF. The CDR3, as DNA: TGTGCCAGCAGTCCCGGGACAGGGCGATATAGCAATCAGCCCCAGCATTTT.

This clone has just a few counts. This chain uses TRBV7-3 with TRBJ2-2, with D unresolved. Trimming shortened V by 1 base and J by 0 bases, and 6 bases separated the two germline ends. The CDR3 sequence is 15 residues long. From germline, CDR1 is SGHTA and CDR2 FQGTGA. The CDR3, as DNA: TGTGCCAGCAGCTTAAAAGCTGCGAACACCGGGGAGCTGTTTTTT. Residues: CASSLKAANTGELFF.

V usage is TRBV18 and J usage is TRBJ1-2; 11 bases map to TRBD1. The CDR3 spans 15 residues. The J segment lost 3 bases and the V segment lost 2 bases, leaving 2 bases of the junction unmatched. CDR1 and CDR2 from the germline V gene are KGHSH and LQKENI. Here the CDR3 DNA reads TGTGCCAGCTCACCATGGACAGGGGGCGACTATGGCTACACCTTC. Its protein is CASSPWTGGDYGYTF.

This clone was seen only a few times. V gene TRBV7-3 combines with J gene TRBJ2-1, with 10 bases lining up with TRBD2. The length of the CDR3 is 17 residues. Germline assignment: CDR1 SGHTA and CDR2 FQGTGA. Losses at the gene ends were 2 bases for V and 4 bases for J; bases not matched to a gene: 8. CDR3 in DNA: TGTGCCAGCAGCTTATGGGCTAGCGGGAGCATGTACAATGAGCAGTTCTTC. This gives the protein CASSLWASGSMYNEQFF.

The gene calls are TRBV29-1 and TRBJ2-7; maybe TRBD2 (6 bases). The ends were cut back, 3 bases at V and 3 bases at J, with 15 bases in the middle. CDR3 length equals 14 residues. Germline loops: CDR1 SQVTM, CDR2 ANQGSEA. The CDR3 nucleotides read TGCAGCGTTGACTCGGAGGGAGGAGGCTACGAGCAGTACTTC. Its translation: CSVDSEGGGYEQYF.

This clone was seen only a few times. The gene calls are TRBV6-5 and TRBJ1-2; a weak D match, TRBD1 (6 bases). Germline V gene data show CDR1 as MNHEY and CDR2 as SVGAGI. This CDR3 contains 14 residues. Trimming cost V 6 bases and J 4 bases, with 15 bases left between them. The CDR3 nucleotides are TGTGCCAGCAGCCGAGGGGGTTCTCGCTATGGCTACACCTTC. It is translated as CASSRGGSRYGYTF.

This clone was seen a few times. The chain recombines TRBV29-1 with TRBJ1-4; D call uncertain. Germline V gene lookup returns CDR1 SQVTM and CDR2 ANQGSEA. The CDR3 contains 11 residues. Trimming shortened V by 4 bases and J by 8 bases, and 8 bases separated the two germline ends. CDR3 residues: CSVVTGEKLFF. As DNA, the CDR3 is TGCAGCGTTGTAACCGGGGAAAAACTGTTTTTT.

The rearrangement links TRBV18 to TRBJ2-5, with TRBD2 matching 14 bases. Germline loops: CDR1 KGHSH, CDR2 LQKENI. The CDR3 extends over 16 amino acids. V was pared by 3 bases and J by 11 bases, with 11 bases of the junction left unmatched. The chain's CDR3 is CASSPPTSGRAEEQYF. The DNA of the CDR3 is TGTGCCAGCTCACCCCCGACTAGCGGGAGGGCCGAAGAGCAGTACTTC. Full variable domain (missing parts from reference TRBV18 and TRBJ2-5): NAGVMQNPRHLVRRRGQEARLRCSPMKGHSHVYWYRQLPEEGLKFMVYLQKENIIDESGMPKERFSAEFPKEGPSILRIQQVVRGDSAAYFCASSPPTSGRAEEQYFGPGTRLLVL.

The V gene is TRBV30, the J gene TRBJ1-2, with 9 bases identical to TRBD1. Germline values: CDR1 GTSNPN, CDR2 SVGIG (reference sequence). The CDR3 is 16 residues long. V lost 2 bases and J lost 4; bases outside the gene matches: 11. CDR3 nucleotides: TGTGCCTGGAGTACCCCCGGGACAGGGATCGCCTATGGCTACACCTTC. It translates to CAWSTPGTGIAYGYTF.

The chain uses TRBV18 and TRBJ2-3, with TRBD2 matching over 10 bases. The germline V gene has CDR1 KGHSH and CDR2 LQKENI. J lost 4 bases, V lost 6 bases, and 7 bases had no gene match. The CDR3 is 15 amino acids. The CDR3 sequence: CASSPKREGADTQYF. The CDR3, as DNA: TGTGCCAGCTCCCCCAAGCGGGAGGGGGCAGATACGCAGTATTTT. The full variable domain, with the rest looked up from reference TRBV18 and TRBJ2-3, is NAGVMQNPRHLVRRRGQEARLRCSPMKGHSHVYWYRQLPEEGLKFMVYLQKENIIDESGMPKERFSAEFPKEGPSILRIQQVVRGDSAAYFCASSPKREGADTQYFGPGTRLTVL.

V is TRBV6-1 and J is TRBJ2-6; D gene uncertain. The CDR3 sequence is 16 residues long. Looked up from germline, CDR1 is MNHNS and CDR2 is SASEGT. V gave up 1 base and J gave up 4 bases, with 11 bases separating them. Here the CDR3 DNA reads TGTGCCAGCAGTGAAGGCTTCAACATGGGGGCCAACGTCCTGACTTTC. Its protein product is CASSEGFNMGANVLTF.

The chain has TRBV11-3 and TRBJ2-1, with D possibly matching TRBD2 (6 bases). The CDR3 consists of 13 residues. The germline V gene has CDR1 SGHNT and CDR2 YENEEA. V lost 5 bases, J lost 4 bases, and 9 bases lay in between. CDR3 sequence reads: CASSTGGYNEQFF. For the CDR3, the DNA is TGTGCCAGCAGCACCGGGGGTTACAATGAGCAGTTCTTC.

This clone was seen a few times. Here the CDR3 reads CASSADSSYQPQHF. As DNA, the CDR3 is TGTGCCAGCAGTGCGGACAGCTCCTATCAGCCCCAGCATTTT. This chain connects TRBV28 to TRBJ1-5; perhaps TRBD1 as D (6 bases). The germline V gene has CDR1 MDHEN and CDR2 SYDVKM. V was shortened by 5 bases and J by 5 bases, with 13 bases between the two germline ends. This CDR3 has 14 amino acids.

The chain uses TRBV7-2 and TRBJ2-7; D is unclear. The CDR3 is 16 residues long. Trimming shortened V by 0 bases and J by 0 bases, and 12 bases separated the two germline ends. CDR1 is SGHTA and CDR2 is FQGNSA in the germline V gene. The CDR3 sequence is CASSLASVPTSYEQYF. Here the CDR3 DNA reads TGTGCCAGCAGCTTAGCGAGTGTTCCCACCTCCTACGAGCAGTACTTC.

The V gene is TRBV6-6, the J gene TRBJ1-1; possible D gene TRBD1, 5 bases. The CDR3 covers 15 residues. Trimming took off 2 bases at V and 0 bases at J, with 10 bases between the two ends. Germline V gives CDR1 MNHNY, CDR2 SVGAGI (reference sequence). CDR3 region: CASSYGPGLNTEAFF. In DNA, the CDR3 is TGTGCCAGCAGTTACGGGCCAGGGTTGAACACTGAAGCTTTCTTT.

This clone was recorded many times. The rearrangement links TRBV7-8 to TRBJ2-3, with D tentatively TRBD2 (5 bases). Trimming shortened V by 1 base and J by 1 base, and 9 bases separated the two germline ends. CDR1 and CDR2 (germline): SGHVS, FQNEAQ. CDR3 length equals 15 residues. The DNA for the CDR3 is TGTGCCAGCAGCTTAGACGGTAGCGGCACAGATACGCAGTATTTT. Translating gives CASSLDGSGTDTQYF.

CDR3 nucleotide sequence: TGTGCCAGCAGCTTAGACATAGGGGTGAGCACCTTC. This codes for CASSLDIGVSTF. The chain combines TRBV7-9 with TRBJ1-2; D possibly corresponds to TRBD1 (5 bases). Germline V lookup: CDR1 SEHNR, CDR2 FQNEAQ (reference sequence). The CDR3 covers 12 residues. V was cut by 1 base and J by 13 bases, with 13 bases left in between.

This sequence joins TRBV18 and TRBJ2-5; D uncertain. CDR3 length: 12 residues. Germline values: CDR1 KGHSH, CDR2 LQKENI. Trimming cost V 4 bases and J 3 bases, with 6 bases left between them. The CDR3 DNA reads TGTGCCAGCTCACTTTTTAAAGAGACCCAGTACTTC. Translation gives CASSLFKETQYF.